Following are 26 T cell receptor beta chains from one sample sequenced in a study of shared clonotypes between healthy human individuals. Here immunoSEQ multiplex PCR was the method, and the copy in TCRdb shows in-frame clones only, minus some. This table has 550,000 to 700,000 clones, roughly 73% appearing once. Sequencing input: memory CD4+ T cells sorted from blood. Specified subset: CD45RA-negative fraction. The origin of the receptors is a woman younger than 45 in good health.

Concerning this clone itself: The DNA is omitted, as the CDR3 cannot be located on it reliably, and the CDR3 follows TCRdb's listing. This chain uses TRBV2 with TRBJ2-7; the table's TRBD1 call for D was not verified on the DNA. Germline loops: CDR1 SNHLY, CDR2 FYNNEI. Counting both end residues, the CDR3 totals 14 amino acids. The CDR3 here is CASSSGQGANEQYF.

This clone appeared a few times. In DNA form, the CDR3 reads TGCGCCAGCAGCCGGCGAAAGGGGTACGCGGGAGCAAACAATGAGCAGTTCTTC. This sequence encodes CASSRRKGYAGANNEQFF. V is TRBV4-1 and J is TRBJ2-1, with 7 nucleotides matching TRBD2. Germline CDR1 reads MGHRA; CDR2 reads YSYEKL. V was pared by 4 bases and J by 5 bases, with 17 bases of the junction left unmatched. This CDR3 spans 18 amino acids.

The V gene is TRBV5-1, the J gene TRBJ1-4; D might be TRBD1 (6 bases). Looked up from germline, CDR1 is SGHRS and CDR2 is YFSETQ. This CDR3 has 16 amino acids. V was trimmed by 1 base and J by 7 bases, leaving 17 bases between them. Written as DNA, the CDR3 is TGCGCCAGCAGCTTGCTTGGAACAGGGTCGGGTGAAAAACTGTTTTTT. Encoded protein: CASSLLGTGSGEKLFF.

V gene TRBV5-1 combines with J gene TRBJ2-3; maybe TRBD1 (5 bases). From germline, CDR1 is SGHRS and CDR2 YFSETQ. The CDR3 consists of 16 residues. V lost 0 bases and J lost 2, with 13 bases in between. CDR3 bases: TGCGCCAGCAGCTTGGACCTAGGGGTTTTCACAGATACGCAGTATTTT. It codes for CASSLDLGVFTDTQYF.

This chain links TRBV11-1 with TRBJ2-2; the match to TRBD1 covers 8 bases. This CDR3 contains 16 residues. V trimming: 2 bases; J trimming: 6 bases; junction bases outside the gene matches: 8. Germline loops: CDR1 SGHAT, CDR2 FQDESV (reference sequence). The CDR3 spells CASSLWTGRLAGELFF. The CDR3 nucleotides are TGTGCCAGCAGCTTATGGACAGGGCGATTGGCCGGGGAGCTGTTTTTT.

V and J are TRBV6-5 and TRBJ2-7, with D unclear. The V gene's germline CDR1 is MNHEY and CDR2 SVGAGI. V was trimmed by 2 bases and J by 2 bases, leaving 13 bases between them. The CDR3 has 15 amino acids. This CDR3 is CASSYKGAGAYEQYF. CDR3 in DNA: TGTGCCAGCAGTTACAAAGGCGCAGGAGCCTACGAGCAGTACTTC.

This chain connects TRBV7-2 to TRBJ1-1, with a possible D match to TRBD1 (6 bases). The ends were cut back, 6 bases at V and 1 base at J, with 12 bases in the middle. Germline V lookup: CDR1 SGHTA, CDR2 FQGNSA. The CDR3 spans 14 residues. The CDR3 DNA reads as TGTGCCAGCAGGAACAGGGACCAGAACACTGAAGCTTTCTTT. Its translation is CASRNRDQNTEAFF.

V is TRBV21-1 and J is TRBJ1-5. TRBV21-1 represents a pseudogene. This CDR3 is 13 amino acids long. This chain's CDR3 is CASSNRANQPQHF. The CDR3 DNA reads TGTGCCAGCAGCAACCGGGCTAATCAGCCCCAGCATTTT.

The chain employs TRBV28 and TRBJ1-1; 9 bases align to TRBD1. The CDR3 loop spans 13 amino acids. Unmatched junction bases numbered 3, after V lost 6 bases and J lost 4 bases. The germline V gene has CDR1 MDHEN and CDR2 SYDVKM. In DNA form, the CDR3 reads TGTGCCAGCAGGGGACAGGGAGGCACTGAAGCTTTCTTT. Protein product: CASRGQGGTEAFF.

The chain joins TRBV5-4 to TRBJ2-2; 8 positions match TRBD1. Germline CDR1 reads SGHNT; CDR2 reads YYREEE (reference sequence). With V trimmed by 4 bases and J by 7 bases, 9 bases remained unmatched. This CDR3 has 15 residues. CDR3 in amino acids: CASSSAGGADGELFF. The CDR3 nucleotides read TGTGCCAGCAGCAGTGCAGGGGGCGCGGACGGGGAGCTGTTTTTT.

The chain combines TRBV7-2 with TRBJ2-3; D is tentatively TRBD1 or TRBD2 (5 bases each). Germline loops: CDR1 SGHTA, CDR2 FQGNSA. V lost 5 bases, J lost 6 bases, and 18 bases lay in between. This CDR3 has 15 amino acids. CDR3 in amino acids: CASSTGPRVADTQYF. The CDR3 bases are TGTGCCAGCAGCACGGGACCACGGGTGGCTGATACGCAGTATTTT.

This clone was seen just once. The chain recombines TRBV10-2 with TRBJ2-7, with a possible D match to TRBD2 (5 bases). V dropped 3 bases and J dropped 6 bases, with 12 bases sitting between them. Germline assignment: CDR1 WSHSY and CDR2 SAAADI. This CDR3 is 13 amino acids long. The DNA of the CDR3 is TGCGCCAGCAGTGAACTAGTAGGTGTCGAGCAGTACTTC. Translating gives CASSELVGVEQYF.

This clone was counted a single time. A much larger clone lies one base from this, so it may be a read error. The same CDR3 arises from other DNA sequences in this sample as well. The chain has TRBV7-9 and TRBJ1-2; unclear D gene. This CDR3 is 14 amino acids long. CDR1 is SEHNR and CDR2 is FQNEAQ in the germline V gene (reference sequence). The CDR3 is CASSSEGLGYGYTF. The CDR3 DNA is TGTGCCAGTAGCTCCGAGGGTCTTGGCTATGGCTACACCTTC.

The chain carries TRBV29-1 and TRBJ1-1, with 10 nucleotides matching TRBD1. The CDR3 extends over 14 amino acids. V trimming: 4 bases; J trimming: 5 bases; junction bases outside the gene matches: 7. Germline CDR1 reads SQVTM; CDR2 reads ANQGSEA. The CDR3 nucleotides read TGCAGCGTTGCGGGGGACAGGGGAAAAACTGAAGCTTTCTTT. It translates to CSVAGDRGKTEAFF.

This rearrangement joins TRBV6-1 to TRBJ2-7, with 7 bases matching TRBD1. Trimming removed 2 bases from V and 6 bases from J; junction bases left unmatched: 7. This CDR3 is built from 14 residues. Germline CDR1 reads MNHNS; CDR2 reads SASEGT. CDR3 DNA sequence: TGTGCCAGCAGTGAAACTACAGGGGAGAGCGAGCAGTACTTC. This encodes CASSETTGESEQYF.

A single count supports this clone. The J gene is TRBJ2-1, the V gene TRBV2; TRBD2 is a possible D gene (6 bases). The CDR3 covers 19 residues. The V gene lost 3 bases and the J gene lost 0 bases, with 21 bases spanning the gap. The germline CDR1 and CDR2 sequences are SNHLY and FYNNEI. CDR3 sequence (DNA): TGTGCCAGCAGTGATCGGAGGGCAGGGCCTTTCAGCTCCTACAATGAGCAGTTCTTC. Translation gives CASSDRRAGPFSSYNEQFF.

The chain is built from TRBV28 and TRBJ2-3, with 9 bases that match TRBD2. Losses at the gene ends were 10 bases for V and 1 base for J; bases not matched to a gene: 9. Germline CDR1 is MDHEN and CDR2 is SYDVKM. The CDR3 sequence is 15 residues long. Here the CDR3 reads CAIVDEREGTDTQYF. CDR3 nucleotides: TGTGCCATCGTCGATGAGCGGGAGGGCACAGATACGCAGTATTTT. Filled out from reference TRBV28 and TRBJ2-3, the complete variable domain reads DVKVTQSSRYLVKRTGEKVFLECVQDMDHENMFWYRQDPGLGLRLIYFSYDVKMKEKGDIPEGYSVSREKKERFSLILESASTNQTSMYLCAIVDEREGTDTQYFGPGTRLTVL.

In this sample, this clone turned up once. The CDR3 DNA reads as TGTGCCAGCAGTCAAGCGGTCGGTCAGCCCCAGCATTTT. Translating it yields CASSQAVGQPQHF. The chain recombines TRBV6-6 with TRBJ1-5; the D is unclear. CDR3 length equals 13 residues. V gave up 5 bases and J gave up 6 bases, with 11 bases separating them. CDR1 is MNHNY and CDR2 is SVGAGI in the germline V gene (reference sequence).

The chain links TRBV5-1 to TRBJ1-1; D remains unclear. The length of the CDR3 is 14 residues. V lost 2 bases and J 2 bases, leaving 10 bases between the germline ends. Germline CDR1 is SGHRS and CDR2 is YFSETQ. CDR3 sequence: CASSFNPPNTEAFF. CDR3 nucleotides: TGCGCCAGCAGCTTTAACCCGCCTAACACTGAAGCTTTCTTT.

The genes are TRBV28 and TRBJ2-3; D possibly corresponds to TRBD1 (5 bases). The V end lost 7 bases, the J end lost 0 bases, and 8 bases lay between the germline ends. The CDR3 contains 13 residues. The germline gives CDR1 MDHEN, CDR2 SYDVKM. The CDR3 DNA reads as TGTGCCAGCATCACAGGCAGCACAGATACGCAGTATTTT. Translated: CASITGSTDTQYF.

This clone was seen once. The chain has TRBV28 and TRBJ2-3; the match to TRBD2 covers 13 bases. Germline V CDR1 and CDR2: MDHEN, SYDVKM. With 5 bases clipped from V and 5 bases from J, the junction kept 10 bases outside the gene matches. CDR3 length: 17 residues. The DNA for the CDR3 is TGTGCCAGCAGTGGCCTAGGACTAGCGGGGGTATTAGATACGCAGTATTTT. Translation: CASSGLGLAGVLDTQYF. The whole variable domain, filled in from reference TRBV28 and TRBJ2-3, reads DVKVTQSSRYLVKRTGEKVFLECVQDMDHENMFWYRQDPGLGLRLIYFSYDVKMKEKGDIPEGYSVSREKKERFSLILESASTNQTSMYLCASSGLGLAGVLDTQYFGPGTRLTVL.

The CDR3 loop reads CASTGTSGKNTDTQYF. As DNA, the CDR3 is TGTGCCAGCACCGGGACTAGCGGGAAGAACACAGATACGCAGTATTTT. This chain joins TRBV28 and TRBJ2-3, with TRBD2 matching over 13 bases. The CDR3 contains 16 residues. V lost 7 bases and J lost 2; bases outside the gene matches: 6. The germline gives CDR1 MDHEN, CDR2 SYDVKM.

V usage is TRBV27 and J usage is TRBJ1-1; D is unresolved. The CDR3 loop spans 13 amino acids. Trimming cost V 3 bases and J 6 bases, with 11 bases left between them. Germline V CDR1 and CDR2: MNHEY, SMNVEV (reference sequence). The CDR3: CASSLARRAEAFF. The CDR3, as DNA: TGTGCCAGCAGTTTGGCCCGAAGAGCTGAAGCTTTCTTT.

This clone has a single count. This chain links TRBV2 with TRBJ2-7; 9 nucleotides align to TRBD1. The CDR3 consists of 14 residues. Germline V gives CDR1 SNHLY, CDR2 FYNNEI. V shed 6 bases, J shed 7 bases, and the junction held 10 bases outside the gene matches. CDR3 sequence reads: CASRTRDRVWEQYF. In DNA, the CDR3 is TGTGCCAGCAGAACCCGGGACAGGGTTTGGGAGCAGTACTTC.

Points on this clone: The identical CDR3 is also encoded by other nucleotide sequences in the sample. The chain employs TRBV27 and TRBJ2-7; D remains unclear. V dropped 3 bases and J dropped 7 bases, with 10 bases sitting between them. Germline V gene data show CDR1 as MNHEY and CDR2 as SMNVEV (reference sequence). The CDR3 totals 12 residues. CDR3 DNA: TGTGCCAGCAGTTTTCGAGGTCGGGAGCAGTACTTC. Translation gives CASSFRGREQYF.

J is TRBJ2-1 and V is TRBV5-1, with a tentative D call TRBD2 (5 bases). The germline V gene has CDR1 SGHRS and CDR2 YFSETQ. The length of the CDR3 is 13 residues. Trimming took 4 bases from V and 10 from J, leaving 15 bases between them. The CDR3 nucleotides are TGCGCCAGCAGCACCGCCCTAGCTCCGGAGCAGTTCTTC. Amino acids: CASSTALAPEQFF. The full variable domain, completed using reference TRBV5-1 and TRBJ2-1, is KAGVTQTPRYLIKTRGQQVTLSCSPISGHRSVSWYQQTPGQGLQFLFEYFSETQRNKGNFPGRFSGRQFSNSRSEMNVSTLELGDSALYLCASSTALAPEQFFGPGTRLTVL.